This T cell receptor (beta chain) comes out of a study of human T cells and chemical hapten exposure (dated by TCRdb to the early 2020s). About the full investigation: For sensitization, 2% DPC in acetone was applied to a 2 cm by 2 cm area of upper inner arm skin. Blood samples were taken from patients before sensitization (week 0) and then at 2, 6 and about 24 weeks after DPC sensitization. The patient cohort, mostly female, included alopecia areata with under or over 50% scalp involvement, alopecia totalis and alopecia universalis. In alopecia patients, the study followed how the peripheral blood TCR repertoire changed in vivo over primary and secondary sensitization to diphenylcyclopropenone (DPC), a hapten. Throughout the study period of around 25 weeks, patients also received therapeutic DPC doses to the scalp every week. Patch testing was performed on the upper back with Finn chambers containing 0.01% DPC, and the patch tests were scored after 6 days according to International Contact Dermatitis Research Group standards. Libraries were pooled for sequencing, and per-sample TCR yields varied mainly because of small differences in library volumes within the pool. Twenty-nine alopecia patients gave blood for TCR sequencing at one to four time points (pre-sensitization, 2, 6 and 24 weeks). What the work shows at the level of the full study, not this receptor alone: The number of PT1 expanded TCRs positively correlated with patch test score, significant at thresholds 8, 16 and 32 but not 4. Alopecia, a presumed autoimmune disease, was present in all patients, so the immune response of the patients might differ from that of healthy individuals. No change with DPC sensitization was found in the number of TCRs above 1 in 1000 frequency, and no evidence of global repertoire structure alterations was found. Compared with pre-sensitization or healthy control sets, expanded TCRs formed significantly more large CDR3 similarity clusters, which is consistent with antigen-driven responses. Repeated subsampling changed both the strength of the expansion versus patch-test correlation and the threshold at which the correlation became significant.

Ends trimmed: V by 2 bases, J by 6 bases; bases unmatched to a gene: 11. CDR1 and CDR2, looked up from the germline V gene (reference sequence), are MNHEY and SMNVEV. From cysteine to phenylalanine, the CDR3 is 18 amino acids long. CDR3 DNA only is kept here, 54 bases in frame from base 1. Sample time point, as interpreted from the label and publication: patch test 1, 2 weeks after DPC sensitization. The sample's treatment or condition, from its label and the paper: therapeutic diphenylcyclopropenone sensitization with weekly scalp DPC. At every patch-test visit, the blood draw took place before the patch test was put on. To be eligible, patients had to be aged 18 to 70, diagnosed with alopecia and judged suitable for DPC therapy, while pregnant patients were excluded. Total RNA was extracted from unfractionated whole blood collected in Tempus Blood RNA tubes. Libraries were built with RACE. Instrument used: NextSeq 500. During library preparation, unique molecular identifiers were attached to individual cDNA molecules so that TCRs could be counted in a quantitative, reproducible way. Each blood RNA sample was used to sequence both TCR alpha and TCR beta chains. Under the source paper's analysis protocol: The median number of TCRs per sample was some 100,000, ranging from roughly 20,000 to 690,600. The Decombinator software suite was used to annotate V, J and CDR3 in the TCR reads. For PS versus PT1 abundance plots, all samples were subsampled to the same number of TCRs (28,000). Expanded TCRs were defined as absent before sensitization and observed at least eight times at the 2-week time point. TCRdb applied fastp at Q25 and MiXCR to the public reads, then kept only in-frame beta chains. Rows matching on CDR3 protein sequence are summarized as one entry with the most common DNA and genes. TCRdb's processing, not the study's, gives the V and J calls here. The sample records just under 350,000 distinct CDR3 sequences, around 7% of which are singletons. The biggest ten clones account for approximately 8.9% of the sample.

This clonotype turned up a few times. What antigen it recognizes has not been identified. Within one base of it there is no much larger clone, and no base qualities were kept. The TCR sequence derives from a woman younger than 35 with alopecia areata. Some clones in this sample may be carry-over from other donors' samples. This specimen consisted of whole blood, obtained in connection with sensitization to the hapten diphenylcyclopropenone (DPC). Recombination joined TRBV27 with TRBJ2-1, and TRBD2 aligns with 12 junction nucleotides. The CDR3 protein: CASSLRASGGADSNEQFF. The sequenced DNA is TGTGCCAGCAGTTTACGGGCTAGCGGGGGGGCGGATTCCAATGAGCAGTTCTTC.